The sequence of this T cell receptor (beta chain) was determined in a study of blood T cell repertoires in COVID-19 (dated by TCRdb to the early 2020s). A note on the overall study: Samples from collaborators originated in the United States, Italy and Spain and spanned both the acute and convalescent phases of COVID-19. The prospective study material was composed of cDNA or gDNA derived from T cells, B-cell-depleted T cells, or PBMCs. Deeply sampled blood TCRbeta repertoires from subjects exposed to, actively infected with, or recovered from COVID-19 were included in the dataset. The repertoires were released in a freely available public database meant as a resource for research on the immune response to SARS-CoV-2. The samples were drawn from two sources: the first 160 participants of the ongoing ImmuneRACE study, and 1,254 subjects contributed by 6 global collaborators. The sample metadata nearly always contained a de-identified subject ID, COVID-19 status, age in years and sex. Where available, HLA class I and class II types were taken from metadata supplied by the sample provider and were not determined by assay-based typing.

As to this clone: What this receptor recognizes is not known. Per-base qualities were not stored, and no clone one base away is much larger.

Each collaborating institution followed its own protocols to collect whole blood in K2EDTA tubes. Collaborator samples were shipped for TCRbeta analysis as frozen whole blood, isolated PBMCs, or DNA extracted from either sample type. The immunoSEQ Assay, a bias-controlled multiplex PCR, was used to amplify TCRbeta CDR3 regions from genomic DNA. The study's processing was this. Within the assay, amplification of reference gene primers was used to estimate how many nucleated cells each sample contained. To quantify the absolute abundance of each unique TCRbeta CDR3 rearrangement, sequence reads were collapsed and filtered. For each sample, productive Simpson clonality was calculated by taking the square root of Simpson's diversity index across productive rearrangements. TCRdb took this table from immuneACCESS and kept in-frame rearrangements with V and J called. Such tables lack part of the clones; where checked against another copy, unresolved V genes explain under half of the gap, and the rest is unexplained. V, J and clone size reflect that table, while D and trimming were determined from the DNA. In all, the sample holds some 48,000 clones, and roughly nine tenths of those were seen once. Of the sample, roughly 20% falls within the top ten clones.

The V end gives up 5 bases and the J end 7 bases, leaving 9 bases in the junction not matched to a gene. Via the germline V gene, CDR1 is MDHEN and CDR2 SYDVKM. The CDR3 contains 15 residues, cysteine and phenylalanine counted. Only CDR3 DNA is held: 45 bases, read in frame from base 1. The full study reports these points: How much clinical and demographic metadata was included differed by source and by participant, and the metadata was provided uncurated.

The sample was peripheral blood. This TCR was recovered from a man between 65 and 85 years old with active COVID-19. This chain is built from TRBV28 and TRBJ2-1; 9 nucleotides in the junction match TRBD2. The CDR3 is CASSVSGRSRNEQFF. In nucleotides, the sequence is TGTGCCAGCAGTGTTAGCGGGAGATCTAGGAATGAGCAGTTCTTC.